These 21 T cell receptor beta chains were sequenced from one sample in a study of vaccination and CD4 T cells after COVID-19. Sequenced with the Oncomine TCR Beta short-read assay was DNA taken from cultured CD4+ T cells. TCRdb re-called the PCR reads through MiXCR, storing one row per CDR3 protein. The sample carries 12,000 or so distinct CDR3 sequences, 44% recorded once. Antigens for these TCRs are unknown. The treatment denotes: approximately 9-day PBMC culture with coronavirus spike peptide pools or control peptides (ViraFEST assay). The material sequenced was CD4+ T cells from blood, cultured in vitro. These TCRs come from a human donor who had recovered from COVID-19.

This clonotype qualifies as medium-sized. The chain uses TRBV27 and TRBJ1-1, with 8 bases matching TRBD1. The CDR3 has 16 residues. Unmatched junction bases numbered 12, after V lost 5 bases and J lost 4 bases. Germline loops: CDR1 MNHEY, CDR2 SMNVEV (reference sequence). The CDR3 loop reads CASSPLDRGAGTEAFF. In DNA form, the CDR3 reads TGTGCCAGCAGTCCCTTAGACAGGGGTGCAGGCACTGAAGCTTTCTTT.

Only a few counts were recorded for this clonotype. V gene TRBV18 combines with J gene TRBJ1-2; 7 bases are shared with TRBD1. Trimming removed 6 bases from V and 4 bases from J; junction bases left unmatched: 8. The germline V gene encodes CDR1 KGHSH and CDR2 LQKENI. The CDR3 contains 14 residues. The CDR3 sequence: CASSPGGGLYGYTF. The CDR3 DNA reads TGTGCCAGCTCCCCCGGAGGGGGCCTCTATGGCTACACCTTC.

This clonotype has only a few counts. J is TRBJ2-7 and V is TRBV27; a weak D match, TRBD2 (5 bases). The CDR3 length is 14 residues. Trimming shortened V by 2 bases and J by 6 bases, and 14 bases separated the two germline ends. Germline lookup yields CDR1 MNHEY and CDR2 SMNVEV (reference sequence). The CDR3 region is CASSLTALAREQYF. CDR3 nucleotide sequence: TGTGCCAGCAGTTTAACCGCCCTAGCTCGCGAGCAGTACTTC.

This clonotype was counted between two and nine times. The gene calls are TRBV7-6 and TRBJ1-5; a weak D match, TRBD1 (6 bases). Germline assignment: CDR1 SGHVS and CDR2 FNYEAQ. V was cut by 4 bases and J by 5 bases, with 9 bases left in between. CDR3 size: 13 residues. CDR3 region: CASSSGAYQPQHF. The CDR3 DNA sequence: TGTGCCAGCAGCTCGGGGGCCTATCAGCCCCAGCATTTT.

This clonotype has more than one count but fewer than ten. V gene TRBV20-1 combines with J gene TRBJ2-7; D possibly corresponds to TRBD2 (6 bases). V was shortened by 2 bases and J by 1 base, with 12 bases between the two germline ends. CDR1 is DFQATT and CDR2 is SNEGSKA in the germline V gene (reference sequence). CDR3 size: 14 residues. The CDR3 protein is CSARPAEGSYEQYF. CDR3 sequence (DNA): TGCAGTGCTAGACCTGCGGAGGGTTCCTACGAGCAGTACTTC.

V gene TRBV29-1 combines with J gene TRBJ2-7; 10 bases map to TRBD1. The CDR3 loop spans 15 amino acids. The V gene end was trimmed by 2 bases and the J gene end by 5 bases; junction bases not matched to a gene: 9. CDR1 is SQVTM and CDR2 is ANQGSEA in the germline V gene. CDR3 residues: CSVELTGQGSNEQYF. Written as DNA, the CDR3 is TGCAGCGTTGAATTAACGGGACAGGGGTCGAACGAGCAGTACTTC.

The CDR3 sequence: CASSFQGRFEAFF. For the CDR3, the DNA is TGTGCCAGCAGTTTTCAGGGGAGGTTTGAAGCTTTCTTT. The rearrangement links TRBV27 to TRBJ1-1, with a possible D match to TRBD1 (6 bases). There are 13 residues in the CDR3. The germline V gene has CDR1 MNHEY and CDR2 SMNVEV (reference sequence). The V end was cut by 3 bases, the J end by 7 bases, with 12 bases between.

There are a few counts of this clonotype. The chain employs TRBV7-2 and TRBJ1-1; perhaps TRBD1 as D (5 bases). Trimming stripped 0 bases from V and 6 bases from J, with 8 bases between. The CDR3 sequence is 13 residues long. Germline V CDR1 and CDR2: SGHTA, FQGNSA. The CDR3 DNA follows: TGTGCCAGCAGCTTAGCCGCGGGGGCTGAAGCTTTCTTT. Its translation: CASSLAAGAEAFF.

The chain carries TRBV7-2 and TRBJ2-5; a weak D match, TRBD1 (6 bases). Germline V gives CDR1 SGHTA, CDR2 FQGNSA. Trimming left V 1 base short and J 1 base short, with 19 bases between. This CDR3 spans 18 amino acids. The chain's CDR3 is CASSLESLAGVFQETQYF. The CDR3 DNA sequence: TGTGCCAGCAGCTTAGAGAGTCTCGCAGGGGTTTTCCAAGAGACCCAGTACTTC.

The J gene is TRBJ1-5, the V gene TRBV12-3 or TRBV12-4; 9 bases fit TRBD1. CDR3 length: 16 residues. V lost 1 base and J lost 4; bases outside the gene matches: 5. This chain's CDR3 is CASSLDWTGANQPQHF. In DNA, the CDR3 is TGTGCCAGCAGTTTAGACTGGACAGGGGCGAATCAGCCCCAGCATTTT.

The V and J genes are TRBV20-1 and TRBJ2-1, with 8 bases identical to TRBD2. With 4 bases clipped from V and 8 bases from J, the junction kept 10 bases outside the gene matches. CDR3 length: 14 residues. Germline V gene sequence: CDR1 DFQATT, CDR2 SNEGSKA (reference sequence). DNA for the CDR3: TGCAGTGCTACGGGACTAGAGTTTTCCGATGAGCAGTTCTTC. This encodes CSATGLEFSDEQFF.

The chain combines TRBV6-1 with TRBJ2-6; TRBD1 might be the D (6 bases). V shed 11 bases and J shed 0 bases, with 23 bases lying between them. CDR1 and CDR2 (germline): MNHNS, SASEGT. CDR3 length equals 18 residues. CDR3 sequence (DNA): TGTGCCGGAACGTTACGACAGGTTAACCTCTCTGGGGCCAACGTCCTGACTTTC. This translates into CAGTLRQVNLSGANVLTF.

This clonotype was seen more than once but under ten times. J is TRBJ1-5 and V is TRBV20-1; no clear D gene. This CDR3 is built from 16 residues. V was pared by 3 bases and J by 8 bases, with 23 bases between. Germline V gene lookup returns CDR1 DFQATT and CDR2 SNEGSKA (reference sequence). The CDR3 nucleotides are TGCAGTGCTAGGCCCGACTACGGTAAGGGAACGGAGCCCCAGCATTTT. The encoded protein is CSARPDYGKGTEPQHF.

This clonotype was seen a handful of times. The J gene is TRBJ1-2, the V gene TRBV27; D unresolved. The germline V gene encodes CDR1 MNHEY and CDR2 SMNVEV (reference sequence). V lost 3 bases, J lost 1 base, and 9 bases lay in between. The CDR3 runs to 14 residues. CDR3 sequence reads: CASSFRGSNYGYTF. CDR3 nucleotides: TGTGCCAGCAGTTTTCGGGGAAGTAACTATGGCTACACCTTC.

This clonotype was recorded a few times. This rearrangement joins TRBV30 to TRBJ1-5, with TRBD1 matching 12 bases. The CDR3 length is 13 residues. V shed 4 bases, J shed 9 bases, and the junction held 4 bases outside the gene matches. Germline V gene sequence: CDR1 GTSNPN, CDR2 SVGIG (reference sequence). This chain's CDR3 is CAWKGQGASPQHF. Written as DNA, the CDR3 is TGTGCCTGGAAGGGACAGGGGGCTTCGCCCCAGCATTTT.

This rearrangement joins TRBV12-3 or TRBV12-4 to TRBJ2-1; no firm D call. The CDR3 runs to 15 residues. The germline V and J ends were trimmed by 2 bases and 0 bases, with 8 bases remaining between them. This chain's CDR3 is CASSLPPSSYNEQFF. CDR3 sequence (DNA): TGTGCCAGCAGTTTACCACCAAGCTCCTACAATGAGCAGTTCTTC.

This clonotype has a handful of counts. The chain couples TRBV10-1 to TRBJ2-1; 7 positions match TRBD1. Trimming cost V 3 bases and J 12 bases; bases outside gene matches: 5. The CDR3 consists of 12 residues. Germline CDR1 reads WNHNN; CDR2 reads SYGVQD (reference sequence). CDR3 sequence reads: CASSEQGFAQFF. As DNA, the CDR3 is TGCGCCAGCAGTGAACAGGGGTTCGCGCAGTTCTTC.

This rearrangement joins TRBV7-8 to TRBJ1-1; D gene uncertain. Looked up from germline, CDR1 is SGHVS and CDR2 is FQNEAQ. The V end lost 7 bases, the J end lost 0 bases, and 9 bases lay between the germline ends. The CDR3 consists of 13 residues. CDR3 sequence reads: CASTHSLNTEAFF. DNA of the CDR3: TGTGCCAGCACCCACTCACTGAACACTGAAGCTTTCTTT.

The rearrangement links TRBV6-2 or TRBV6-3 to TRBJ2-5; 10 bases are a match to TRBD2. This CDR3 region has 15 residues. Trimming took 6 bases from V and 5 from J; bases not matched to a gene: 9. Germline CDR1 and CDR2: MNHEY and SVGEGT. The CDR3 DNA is TGTGCCAGCAGCCGTTACAGACTAGCGGGTGAGACCCAGTACTTC. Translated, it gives CASSRYRLAGETQYF.

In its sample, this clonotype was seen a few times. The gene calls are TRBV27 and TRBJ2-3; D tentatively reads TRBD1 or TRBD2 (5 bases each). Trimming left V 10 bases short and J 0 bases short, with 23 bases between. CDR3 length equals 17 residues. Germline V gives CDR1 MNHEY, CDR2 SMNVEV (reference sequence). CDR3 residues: CATLRWGNKSSTDTQYF. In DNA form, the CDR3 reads TGTGCCACCCTTAGGTGGGGGAACAAGTCTAGCACAGATACGCAGTATTTT.

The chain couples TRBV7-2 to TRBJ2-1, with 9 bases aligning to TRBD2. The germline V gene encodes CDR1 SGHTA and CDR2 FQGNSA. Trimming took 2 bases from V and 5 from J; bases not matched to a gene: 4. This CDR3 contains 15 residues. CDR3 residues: CASSLRSSGDNEQFF. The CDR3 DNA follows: TGTGCCAGCAGCTTACGGTCTAGCGGGGACAATGAGCAGTTCTTC.